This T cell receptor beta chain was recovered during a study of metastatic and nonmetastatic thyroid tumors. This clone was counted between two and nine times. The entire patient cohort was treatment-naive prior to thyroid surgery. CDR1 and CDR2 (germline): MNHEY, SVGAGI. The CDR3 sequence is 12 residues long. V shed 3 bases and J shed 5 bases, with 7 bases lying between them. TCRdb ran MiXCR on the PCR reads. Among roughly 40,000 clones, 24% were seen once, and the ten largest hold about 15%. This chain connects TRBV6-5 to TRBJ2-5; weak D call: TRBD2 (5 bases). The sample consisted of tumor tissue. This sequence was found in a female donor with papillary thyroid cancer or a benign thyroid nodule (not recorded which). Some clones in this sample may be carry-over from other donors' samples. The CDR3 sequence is CASSYTGETQYF. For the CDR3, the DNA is TGTGCCAGCAGTTATACGGGGGAGACCCAGTACTTC.